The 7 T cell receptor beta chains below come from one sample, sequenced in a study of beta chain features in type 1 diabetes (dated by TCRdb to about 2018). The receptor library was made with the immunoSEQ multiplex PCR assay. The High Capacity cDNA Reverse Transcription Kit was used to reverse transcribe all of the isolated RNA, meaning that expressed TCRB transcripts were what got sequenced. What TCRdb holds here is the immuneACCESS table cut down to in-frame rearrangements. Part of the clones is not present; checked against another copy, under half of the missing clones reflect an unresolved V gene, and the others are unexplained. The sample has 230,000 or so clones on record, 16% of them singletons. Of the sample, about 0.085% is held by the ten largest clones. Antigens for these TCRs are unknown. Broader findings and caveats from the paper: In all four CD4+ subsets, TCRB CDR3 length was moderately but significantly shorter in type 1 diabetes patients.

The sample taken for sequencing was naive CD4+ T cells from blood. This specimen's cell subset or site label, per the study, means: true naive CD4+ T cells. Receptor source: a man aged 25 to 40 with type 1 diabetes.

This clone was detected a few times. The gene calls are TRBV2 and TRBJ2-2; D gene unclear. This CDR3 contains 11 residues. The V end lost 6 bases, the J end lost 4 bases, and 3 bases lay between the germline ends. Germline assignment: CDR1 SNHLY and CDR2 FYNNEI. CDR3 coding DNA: TGTGCCAGCAGGGGCACCGGGGAGCTGTTTTTT. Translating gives CASRGTGELFF.

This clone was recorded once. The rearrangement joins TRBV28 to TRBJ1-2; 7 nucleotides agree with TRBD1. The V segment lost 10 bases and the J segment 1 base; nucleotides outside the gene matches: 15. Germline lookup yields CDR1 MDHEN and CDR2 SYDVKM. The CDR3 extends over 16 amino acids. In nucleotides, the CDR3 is TGTGCCACCGGACGGGGGACAGTCCATATTAACTATGGCTACACCTTC. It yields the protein CATGRGTVHINYGYTF.

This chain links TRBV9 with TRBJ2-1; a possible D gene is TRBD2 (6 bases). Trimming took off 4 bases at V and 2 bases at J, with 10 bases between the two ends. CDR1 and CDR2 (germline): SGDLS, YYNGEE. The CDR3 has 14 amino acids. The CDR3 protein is CASSTTSTYNEQFF. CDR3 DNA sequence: TGTGCCAGCAGCACAACTAGCACCTACAATGAGCAGTTCTTC.

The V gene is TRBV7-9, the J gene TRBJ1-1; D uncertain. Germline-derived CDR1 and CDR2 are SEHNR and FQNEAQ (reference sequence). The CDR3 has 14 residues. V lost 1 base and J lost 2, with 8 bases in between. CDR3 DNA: TGTGCCAGCAGCTTAGATCTGGCAAACACTGAAGCTTTCTTT. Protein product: CASSLDLANTEAFF.

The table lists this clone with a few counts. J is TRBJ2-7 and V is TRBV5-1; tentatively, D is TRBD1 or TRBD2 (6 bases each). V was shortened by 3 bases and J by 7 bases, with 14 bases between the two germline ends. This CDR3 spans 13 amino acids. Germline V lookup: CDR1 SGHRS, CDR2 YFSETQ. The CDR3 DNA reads TGCGCCAGCAGCTCCCCTAGGGGGGAAGAGCAGTACTTC. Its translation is CASSSPRGEEQYF.

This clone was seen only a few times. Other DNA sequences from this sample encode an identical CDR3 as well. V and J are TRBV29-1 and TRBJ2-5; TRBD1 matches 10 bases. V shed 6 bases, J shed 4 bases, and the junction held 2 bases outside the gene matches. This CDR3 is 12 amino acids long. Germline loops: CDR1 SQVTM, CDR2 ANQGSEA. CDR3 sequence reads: CSVTGGTETQYF. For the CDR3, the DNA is TGCAGCGTGACAGGGGGCACAGAGACCCAGTACTTC.

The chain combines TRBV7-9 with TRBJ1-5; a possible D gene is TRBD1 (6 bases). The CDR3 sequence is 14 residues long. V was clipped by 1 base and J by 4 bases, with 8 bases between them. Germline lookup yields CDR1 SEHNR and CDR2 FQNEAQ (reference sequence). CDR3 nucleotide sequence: TGTGCCAGCAGCTTAGGCAGGGGTAATCAGCCCCAGCATTTT. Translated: CASSLGRGNQPQHF.